This T cell receptor (beta chain) emerged from a study of long-term antiretroviral therapy in people with HIV. Study findings and constraints: Clones expanded before ART dominated the repertoire at all time points.

This clone was seen a single time. Its antigen is still unknown. This CDR3 is 15 amino acids long. The V and J ends lost 3 bases and 6 bases, in that order; junction bases with no gene match: 6. The germline V gene encodes CDR1 SGHTA and CDR2 FQGTGA. An immunoSEQ assay, version v3.0, was performed at survey level. Sequencing was performed with immunoSEQ multiplex PCR; in TCRdb, only in-frame clones are kept and a portion is missing. The data hold around 25,000 clones, with roughly 86% observed a single time. This specimen consisted of unsorted PBMCs, obtained 1.8 years before starting antiretroviral therapy. The rearrangement links TRBV7-3 to TRBJ2-1; 9 nucleotides align to TRBD1. The source is a man aged 45 to 65 with HIV. The chain's CDR3 is CASSFYRDRVNEQFF. The CDR3 DNA reads as TGTGCCAGCAGCTTCTACCGGGACAGGGTCAATGAGCAGTTCTTC.